A single sample gave rise to the 9 T cell receptor beta chains below, sequenced in a study of blood T cell repertoires in COVID-19. Data came from immunoSEQ multiplex PCR; TCRdb stores just in-frame clones and leaves some out. The table lists some 380,000 clones, around 90% of them singletons. The sequenced sample consisted of PBMCs or T cells enriched from blood (not recorded which). The receptors originated from a middle-aged woman with acute COVID-19.

This rearrangement joins TRBV18 to TRBJ1-1, with 9 bases that match TRBD1. J was trimmed by 4 bases and V by 4 bases; bases with no gene match: 7. The CDR3 loop spans 15 amino acids. Germline V CDR1 and CDR2: KGHSH, LQKENI. The chain's CDR3 is CASSLTGTGTTEAFF. The CDR3 bases are TGTGCCAGCTCACTCACCGGGACAGGGACCACTGAAGCTTTCTTT.

This clone was recorded only once. This chain links TRBV5-1 with TRBJ1-2; D gene uncertain. CDR3 length equals 14 residues. The V gene lost 4 bases and the J gene lost 6 bases, with 16 bases spanning the gap. Per germline, CDR1 SGHRS and CDR2 YFSETQ. CDR3 residues: CASSLQEGPDGYTF. CDR3 bases: TGCGCCAGCAGCCTCCAAGAGGGTCCGGATGGCTACACCTTC.

This chain links TRBV7-2 with TRBJ2-7; 8 nucleotides agree with TRBD1. This CDR3 is 14 amino acids long. V lost 2 bases and J lost 6; bases outside the gene matches: 6. CDR1 is SGHTA, CDR2 FQGNSA, per germline. The CDR3 protein is CASSLSGGMSEQYF. CDR3 coding DNA: TGTGCCAGCAGCTTATCAGGGGGCATGTCCGAGCAGTACTTC. Supplemented by reference TRBV7-2 and TRBJ2-7, the full variable domain reads GAGVSQSPSNKVTEKGKDVELRCDPISGHTALYWYRQSLGQGLEFLIYFQGNSAPDKSGLPSDRFSAERTGGSVSTLTIQRTQQEDSAVYLCASSLSGGMSEQYFGPGTRLTVT.

The rearrangement links TRBV15 to TRBJ1-4, with D maybe TRBD1 (5 bases). Germline values: CDR1 LNHNV, CDR2 YYDKDF (reference sequence). V lost 5 bases and J lost 9, with 22 bases in between. CDR3 size: 16 residues. In DNA form, the CDR3 reads TGTGCCACCAGCCCCCCCGGTCTCGGGGGAATGAAAAAACTGTTTTTT. Protein product: CATSPPGLGGMKKLFF.

This clone was seen only once. V and J are TRBV14 and TRBJ2-2; D uncertain. Deletions cut 4 bases from V and 3 bases from J, with 9 bases between. From germline, CDR1 is SGHDN and CDR2 FVKESK. This CDR3 is built from 14 residues. CDR3 nucleotides: TGTGCCAGCAGCCCAGACCCGTACACCGGGGAGCTGTTTTTT. Its translation: CASSPDPYTGELFF.

This clone was detected once. This chain uses TRBV6-2 or TRBV6-3 with TRBJ2-7; D not resolved. This CDR3 is 12 amino acids long. Germline loops: CDR1 MNHEY, CDR2 SVGEGT. Trimming took off 3 bases at V and 2 bases at J, with 5 bases between the two ends. The CDR3 loop reads CASSYSTYEQYF. The CDR3 DNA reads TGTGCCAGCAGTTATTCCACCTACGAGCAGTACTTC.

The chain couples TRBV6-5 to TRBJ1-2; D possibly corresponds to TRBD1 (6 bases). CDR3 length: 14 residues. Germline V CDR1 and CDR2: MNHEY, SVGAGI. The V end lost 6 bases, the J end lost 8 bases, and 19 bases lay between the germline ends. In DNA form, the CDR3 reads TGTGCCAGCAGGGGGTCACAGGGAATTCTGGGCTACACCTTC. It yields the protein CASRGSQGILGYTF.

The J gene is TRBJ2-1, the V gene TRBV4-1; TRBD2 matches 8 bases. The germline CDR1 and CDR2 sequences are MGHRA and YSYEKL. Trimming took 0 bases from V and 2 from J; bases not matched to a gene: 6. The CDR3 loop spans 17 amino acids. The CDR3 sequence is CASSQEFPGGPYNEQFF. The CDR3 bases are TGCGCCAGCAGCCAAGAGTTCCCGGGGGGGCCCTACAATGAGCAGTTCTTC.

The chain is built from TRBV6-5 and TRBJ1-1; D is uncertain. The CDR3 has 13 amino acids. Germline V gene lookup returns CDR1 MNHEY and CDR2 SVGAGI. V lost 8 bases and J 3 bases, leaving 13 bases between the germline ends. The CDR3 loop reads CASLPGRDTEAFF. CDR3 in DNA: TGTGCCAGCCTCCCCGGGAGGGACACTGAAGCTTTCTTT.